These 26 T cell receptor beta chains originate from one sample sequenced in a study of CD8 T cells in Susac syndrome (dated by TCRdb to 2018 to 2020). Libraries were constructed by the immunoSEQ multiplex PCR assay. RNA was extracted using the RNeasy kit, and roughly 0.5 to 1 microgram was reverse transcribed with random hexamers. Using fastp at Q25 and MiXCR, TCRdb reprocessed the public reads and kept productive beta chains. Identical CDR3 protein sequences are pooled into one entry, listed with their most common genes and DNA. The sample data list some 400,000 distinct CDR3 sequences, and 75% to 90% of these were observed just once. Approximately 0.11% of the sample goes to the ten largest clones. Sequencing input: CD8+ T cells from PBMCs. These receptors were collected from a human donor with multiple sclerosis.

The CDR3 DNA follows: TGCGCCAGCAGCCAAGACGGTCCGGGGGCGAACACTGAAGCTTTCTTT. Its protein is CASSQDGPGANTEAFF. The chain joins TRBV4-1 to TRBJ1-1; perhaps TRBD1 as D (6 bases). V lost 0 bases, J lost 1 base, and 12 bases lay in between. The V gene's germline CDR1 is MGHRA and CDR2 YSYEKL. This CDR3 spans 16 amino acids.

V is TRBV6-5 and J is TRBJ1-2, with D unclear. V shed 0 bases and J shed 4 bases, with 12 bases lying between them. In germline, CDR1 is MNHEY, CDR2 SVGAGI. There are 15 residues in the CDR3. The CDR3 DNA is TGTGCCAGCAGTTACTCTTCAGGAGACGGCTATGGCTACACCTTC. Its protein is CASSYSSGDGYGYTF.

This chain connects TRBV27 to TRBJ2-3, with a possible D match to TRBD2 (6 bases). V lost 3 bases and J lost 5, with 6 bases in between. Germline V gene lookup returns CDR1 MNHEY and CDR2 SMNVEV (reference sequence). This CDR3 has 12 amino acids. DNA of the CDR3: TGTGCCAGCAGTTTCGGGGGAGATACGCAGTATTTT. This sequence encodes CASSFGGDTQYF.

A note on this clonotype: The junction shows a germline mismatch at one end, possibly a read error. This sequence joins TRBV27 and TRBJ2-1, with 7 bases lining up with TRBD1. The length of the CDR3 is 15 residues. CDR1 MNHEY and CDR2 SMNVEV come from the germline V gene (reference sequence). The CDR3 region has the DNA TGTGCCAGCAGCTTATACACAGGGGTCTACAATGAGCAGTTCTTC. Its translation is CASSLYTGVYNEQFF.

This rearrangement joins TRBV30 to TRBJ2-7; no definite D call. The CDR3 extends over 13 amino acids. V lost 4 bases and J 4 bases, leaving 14 bases between the germline ends. Germline V gene lookup returns CDR1 GTSNPN and CDR2 SVGIG (reference sequence). For the CDR3, the DNA is TGTGCCTGGACCCCCCTTGAAGGATACGAGCAGTACTTC. This encodes CAWTPLEGYEQYF.

The V gene is TRBV13, the J gene TRBJ2-2; D unresolved. Germline V CDR1 and CDR2: PRHDT, FYEKMQ (reference sequence). The CDR3 runs 13 residues. Trimming took off 5 bases at V and 7 bases at J, with 11 bases between the two ends. CDR3 coding DNA: TGTGCCAGCAGCCTCACTATGGTCGGGGAGCTGTTTTTT. This translates into CASSLTMVGELFF.

The chain recombines TRBV5-5 with TRBJ1-1; maybe TRBD1 (5 bases). V was clipped by 4 bases and J by 3 bases, with 16 bases between them. Germline CDR1 and CDR2: SGHKS and YYEKEE (reference sequence). The CDR3 is 15 amino acids. This CDR3 reads CASSPTTGRDTEAFF. The CDR3 nucleotides are TGTGCCAGCAGCCCGACGACGGGGCGCGACACTGAAGCTTTCTTT.

This clonotype was recorded only once. V gene TRBV2 combines with J gene TRBJ2-1; TRBD2 matches at 7 bases. Germline V lookup: CDR1 SNHLY, CDR2 FYNNEI. There are 14 residues in the CDR3. V lost 10 bases and J lost 0; bases outside the gene matches: 6. CDR3 sequence: CAISGGSSYNEQFF. CDR3 sequence (DNA): TGTGCCATCTCGGGAGGTAGCTCCTACAATGAGCAGTTCTTC.

The V and J genes are TRBV12-5 and TRBJ1-1; TRBD1 might be the D (6 bases). This CDR3 contains 17 residues. V lost 0 bases, J lost 4 bases, and 18 bases lay in between. Germline V gives CDR1 LGHNT, CDR2 FRNRAP. CDR3 DNA: TGTGCTAGTGGTTTGGTACTTGAGGGGAGGGGGAGCACTGAAGCTTTCTTT. Translation: CASGLVLEGRGSTEAFF.

The J gene is TRBJ1-2, the V gene TRBV30, with D perhaps TRBD1 (5 bases). The CDR3 runs to 18 residues. V gave up 4 bases and J gave up 3 bases, with 27 bases separating them. Germline CDR1 and CDR2: GTSNPN and SVGIG (reference sequence). The CDR3 sequence is CAWTPERAQDFRDYGYTF. As DNA, the CDR3 is TGTGCCTGGACTCCCGAGAGGGCGCAAGATTTCAGGGACTATGGCTACACCTTC.

This chain uses TRBV2 with TRBJ2-7; D might be TRBD2 (5 bases). The ends were cut back, 3 bases at V and 2 bases at J, with 14 bases in the middle. Germline CDR1 and CDR2: SNHLY and FYNNEI. This CDR3 is 15 amino acids long. CDR3 loop: CASSDLRVPPYEQYF. CDR3 sequence (DNA): TGTGCCAGCAGTGACCTGCGGGTGCCCCCCTACGAGCAGTACTTC. The variable domain in full, completed from reference TRBV2 and TRBJ2-7, reads EPEVTQTPSHQVTQMGQEVILRCVPISNHLYFYWYRQILGQKVEFLVSFYNNEISEKSEIFDDQFSVERPDGSNFTLKIRSTKLEDSAMYFCASSDLRVPPYEQYFGPGTRLTVT.

The chain has TRBV5-6 and TRBJ1-2, with unresolved D. Germline V gene sequence: CDR1 SGHDT, CDR2 YYEEEE. This CDR3 has 12 amino acids. Trimming took off 2 bases at V and 8 bases at J, with 10 bases between the two ends. CDR3 loop: CASSFEIGGYTF. Here the CDR3 DNA reads TGTGCCAGCAGCTTTGAAATAGGCGGCTACACCTTC.

V gene TRBV7-9 combines with J gene TRBJ1-2, with D perhaps matching TRBD1 (6 bases). V lost 1 base and J 7 bases, leaving 16 bases between the germline ends. CDR3 length equals 15 residues. Germline V gene data show CDR1 as SEHNR and CDR2 as FQNEAQ (reference sequence). The CDR3 coding sequence is TGTGCCAGCAGCTTAGGGGACACCAGATTCGGTGGCTACACCTTC. Protein sequence: CASSLGDTRFGGYTF.

This chain connects TRBV6-5 to TRBJ2-2; D is unresolved. V was pared by 2 bases and J by 2 bases, with 24 bases between. Germline-derived CDR1 and CDR2 are MNHEY and SVGAGI. This CDR3 is built from 20 residues. In DNA, the CDR3 is TGTGCCAGCAGTTACCGACTCTTCGGCCTAATTGAACTCAACACCGGGGAGCTGTTTTTT. Its translation is CASSYRLFGLIELNTGELFF.

This sequence joins TRBV28 and TRBJ2-7, with D perhaps TRBD1 or TRBD2 (5 bases each). The V gene lost 5 bases and the J gene lost 7 bases, with 24 bases spanning the gap. The germline CDR1 and CDR2 sequences are MDHEN and SYDVKM. CDR3 length equals 16 residues. The CDR3 region has the DNA TGTGCCAGCAGTGTTGCCGGGACGGCCCTATCGGGTGAGCAGTACTTC. This gives the protein CASSVAGTALSGEQYF.

The chain uses TRBV10-2 and TRBJ2-1; TRBD2 aligns across 10 bases. Germline CDR1 reads WSHSY; CDR2 reads SAAADI. CDR3 length: 20 amino acids. V was pared by 3 bases and J by 8 bases, with 22 bases of the junction left unmatched. CDR3 residues: CASSEFFERGGLFGRDEQFF. The CDR3 bases are TGCGCCAGCAGTGAATTTTTCGAGCGGGGGGGCCTCTTCGGTAGGGATGAGCAGTTCTTC.

The chain is built from TRBV9 and TRBJ2-6; 8 bases align to TRBD1. Germline V CDR1 and CDR2: SGDLS, YYNGEE. The CDR3 is 15 amino acids. V lost 5 bases and J lost 2; bases outside the gene matches: 3. CDR3 bases: TGTGCCAGCAGAGACAGGGGAGCTGGGGCCAACGTCCTGACTTTC. Its protein product is CASRDRGAGANVLTF. The full variable domain, its missing parts supplied by reference TRBV9 and TRBJ2-6, is DSGVTQTPKHLITATGQRVTLRCSPRSGDLSVYWYQQSLDQGLQFLIQYYNGEERAKGNILERFSAQQFPDLHSELNLSSLELGDSALYFCASRDRGAGANVLTFGAGSRLTVL.

The chain combines TRBV6-4 with TRBJ1-1; D ambiguous. Germline CDR1 MRHNA, CDR2 SNTAGT. Between the trimmed V and J ends, which lost 0 bases and 2 bases, there was a span of 4 bases. The CDR3 length is 13 residues. In nucleotides, the CDR3 is TGTGCCAGCAGTGACTCGGACAACACTGAAGCTTTCTTT. Residues: CASSDSDNTEAFF.

The chain has TRBV14 and TRBJ1-1, with D possibly being TRBD1 (5 bases). This CDR3 region has 15 residues. Trimming took 1 base from V and 3 from J, leaving 12 bases between them. Germline values: CDR1 SGHDN, CDR2 FVKESK. CDR3 sequence reads: CASSQGRDWYTEAFF. The CDR3 DNA follows: TGTGCCAGCAGCCAAGGCAGGGACTGGTACACTGAAGCTTTCTTT. Drawing the rest from reference TRBV14 and TRBJ1-1, the complete variable domain is EAGVTQFPSHSVIEKGQTVTLRCDPISGHDNLYWYRRVMGKEIKFLLHFVKESKQDESGMPNNRFLAERTGGTYSTLKVQPAELEDSGVYFCASSQGRDWYTEAFFGQGTRLTVV.

The table lists this clonotype with a few counts. One end of the junction varies from germline; a read error may be responsible. The chain links TRBV5-1 to TRBJ2-7, with D possibly matching TRBD2 (5 bases). This CDR3 is 14 amino acids long. CDR1 and CDR2 from the germline V gene are SGHRS and YFSETQ. CDR3 sequence (DNA): TGTGCCAGCTCCCTTGAGGGATCTACTTACGAGCAGTACTTC. Translated, it gives CASSLEGSTYEQYF.

The chain carries TRBV30 and TRBJ2-7; the D call may be TRBD1 or TRBD2 (5 bases each). CDR1 is GTSNPN, CDR2 SVGIG, per germline (reference sequence). The length of the CDR3 is 14 residues. Deletions cut 2 bases from V and 2 bases from J, with 13 bases between. The CDR3 loop is CAWSPGTGTYEQYF. The CDR3 bases are TGTGCCTGGAGTCCCGGGACGGGGACCTACGAGCAGTACTTC.

J is TRBJ1-5 and V is TRBV12-3 or TRBV12-4; D remains unclear. V lost 3 bases to trimming and J lost 0 bases, with 6 bases between them. The CDR3 loop spans 14 amino acids. For the CDR3, the DNA is TGTGCCAGCAGTTTGGAAGCTAGCAATCAGCCCCAGCATTTT. It codes for CASSLEASNQPQHF.

This chain connects TRBV4-1 to TRBJ1-2, with D tentatively TRBD1 (6 bases). Germline V gene sequence: CDR1 MGHRA, CDR2 YSYEKL. The CDR3 has 14 amino acids. Trimming took 6 bases from V and 3 from J, leaving 14 bases between them. The CDR3 region has the DNA TGCGCCAGCAGTCCCACAGAGGGGGACTATGGCTACACCTTC. Translated: CASSPTEGDYGYTF.

The genes are TRBV4-1 and TRBJ2-4; 8 bases align to TRBD1. Trimming removed 2 bases from V and 2 bases from J; junction bases left unmatched: 5. This CDR3 region has 16 residues. Germline CDR1 and CDR2: MGHRA and YSYEKL. In nucleotides, the CDR3 is TGCGCCAGCAGCCAACCTAGACAGGGGTCCAAAAACATTCAGTACTTC. Protein product: CASSQPRQGSKNIQYF.

The sample holds one count of this clonotype. The genes are TRBV20-1 and TRBJ1-1, with D possibly matching TRBD1 (5 bases). Trimming cost V 7 bases and J 5 bases, with 11 bases left between them. Germline V CDR1 and CDR2: DFQATT, SNEGSKA (reference sequence). This CDR3 contains 11 residues. The CDR3 reads CSVFWGTEAFF. CDR3 sequence (DNA): TGCAGTGTTTTTTGGGGGACTGAAGCTTTCTTT.

This clonotype appeared a few times. The V and J genes are TRBV6-2 or TRBV6-3 and TRBJ2-5; D is unresolved. V was clipped by 7 bases and J by 5 bases, with 11 bases between them. The CDR3 runs to 12 residues. The germline CDR1 and CDR2 sequences are MNHEY and SVGEGT. The DNA for the CDR3 is TGTGCCAGCAAATCCCTCATTGAGACCCAGTACTTC. The encoded protein is CASKSLIETQYF.